The clone carrying this T cell receptor beta chain showed up many times. CDR1 is SEHNR and CDR2 is FQNEAQ in the germline V gene (reference sequence). V was clipped by 3 bases and J by 5 bases; unmatched bases: 9. This CDR3 is built from 15 residues. The sample belongs to a study of identical twins. Each CDR3 protein gets one entry after TCRdb re-called the 5' RACE reads with MiXCR. The table lists about 690,000 distinct CDR3 sequences, roughly 6% of them singletons. The sequence was collected from a man aged 18 to 30 in good health. The sequenced sample consisted of naive T cells sorted from blood. V and J are TRBV7-9 and TRBJ1-2, with 7 bases identical to TRBD1. The CDR3 coding sequence is TGTGCCAGCAGCTTCAGCGGGACAGATCGGTATGGCTACACCTTC. Its protein product is CASSFSGTDRYGYTF.